Listed below are T cell receptor beta chains from one sample, sequenced in a study of blood T cell repertoires in COVID-19. Sequencing used immunoSEQ multiplex PCR; TCRdb keeps in-frame clones, though not all of them. Altogether nearly 400,000 clones are present, roughly 89% being singletons, with the ten largest covering 1.5% to 2%. Source material: PBMCs or T cells enriched from blood (not recorded which). Receptor source: a woman aged 25 to 39 who had recovered from COVID-19. CDR3s include the opening cysteine and the closing phenylalanine or tryptophan. A D gene is named only where the DNA matches it firmly. Rows give clone size only sometimes, using once, few, many, or a class for an expanded clone.

clone_size	d_call	v_call	j_call	cdr3_nt	cdr3_aa
-	-	TRBV20-1	TRBJ2-3	TGCAGTGCTAGTTTTACAGGTCCTCGCACAGATACGCAGTATTTT	CSASFTGPRTDTQYF
-	TRBD1	TRBV6-5	TRBJ2-2	TGTGCCAGTTCGAGGGTACAGGGGGTCGGGGAGCTGTTTTTT	CASSRVQGVGELFF
-	TRBD1	TRBV30	TRBJ1-2	TGTGCCTGGAGTGTTACAGGGGGTTACTATGGCTACACCTTC	CAWSVTGGYYGYTF
-	-	TRBV3-1/TRBV3-2	TRBJ1-3	TGTGCCAGCAGCCAAGGCGCGGGAGGAGGAAACACCATATATTTT	CASSQGAGGGNTIYF
-	-	TRBV30	TRBJ1-3	TGTGCCTGGAGTACAATAAGGAGCTCTGGAAACACCATATATTTT	CAWSTIRSSGNTIYF
-	-	TRBV30	TRBJ1-3	TGTGCCTGGAGCCGGGGGGGGAACACCATATATTTT	CAWSRGGNTIYF
-	-	TRBV7-9	TRBJ2-7	TGTGCCAGCAGCAGAAACGTTGGGGGGACGACCTACGAGCAGTACTTC	CASSRNVGGTTYEQYF
-	TRBD1	TRBV7-2	TRBJ1-1	TGTGCCAGCAGACGCGAACTACAGGGGGCATGGGACACTGAAGCTTTCTTT	CASRRELQGAWDTEAFF
-	TRBD1	TRBV19	TRBJ2-7	TGTGCCAGTAGTAGAATACGGGACAGACCCTACGAGCAGTACTTC	CASSRIRDRPYEQYF
-	-	TRBV6-5	TRBJ1-5	TGTGCCATCAAAGGGTTTGGGAGCAACAATCAGCCCCAGCATTTT	CAIKGFGSNNQPQHF
-	TRBD1	TRBV7-8	TRBJ1-1	TGTGCCAGCAGCCGGAGAACAGGGGGCTCGACAGGGAGGATTGAAGCTTTCTTT	CASSRRTGGSTGRIEAFF
-	TRBD1	TRBV5-4	TRBJ1-1	TGTGCCAGCAGCCCGGACAGGAGTAACACTGAAGCTTTCTTT	CASSPDRSNTEAFF
-	-	TRBV24-1	TRBJ1-2	TGTGCCACCAGTGATTTTTACGGCTATGGCTACACCTTC	CATSDFYGYGYTF
-	TRBD1	TRBV7-8	TRBJ1-1	TGTGCCAGCAGCCGGGACAGGGAAACTGAAGCTTTCTTT	CASSRDRETEAFF
-	TRBD2	TRBV27	TRBJ2-7	TGTGCCAGCAGTTTCAGCGGGGCCAGCTCCTACGAGCAGTACTTC	CASSFSGASSYEQYF
-	-	TRBV6-5	TRBJ1-3	TGTGCCAGCAGTTACTCGCAGGGCTTGTCTGGAAACACCATATATTTT	CASSYSQGLSGNTIYF
-	-	TRBV5-1	TRBJ1-2	TGCGCCAGCAGCCCGAAATTCGACAGGTTAAACTATGGCTACACCTTC	CASSPKFDRLNYGYTF
-	TRBD2	TRBV6-5	TRBJ2-5	TGTGCCAGCAGTCAGGGCGGGGGATATTACGAGACCCAGTACTTC	CASSQGGGYYETQYF
-	-	TRBV18	TRBJ1-4	TGTGCCAGCTCAATCGACAGAATTAATGAAAAACTGTTTTTT	CASSIDRINEKLFF
-	TRBD1	TRBV28	TRBJ1-1	TGTGCCAGCAGGTTATCTAGGACAGGGGTCACTGAAGCTTTCTTT	CASRLSRTGVTEAFF
-	TRBD1	TRBV30	TRBJ1-2	TGTGCCTGGAGTAAACGGACAGGGGGGGTCGATGGCTACACCTTC	CAWSKRTGGVDGYTF
many	TRBD2	TRBV10-2	TRBJ2-7	TGCGCCAGCATCATAAAAACCCCCTCTGGGAAGGTGCGACCTAGCGGGGGATCATACGAGCAGTACTTC	CASIIKTPSGKVRPSGGSYEQYF
-	-	TRBV5-4	TRBJ1-1	TGTGCCAGCAGCTTGAGGCAGGACACTGAAGCTTTCTTT	CASSLRQDTEAFF
-	TRBD1	TRBV4-1	TRBJ2-2	TGCGCCAGCAGCCCCGACCGGGACAGGCCCTTAAACGGGGAGCTGTTTTTT	CASSPDRDRPLNGELFF
-	-	TRBV6-5	TRBJ2-3	TGTGCCAGCAGCGCGACAGTTACCACAGATACGCAGTATTTT	CASSATVTTDTQYF